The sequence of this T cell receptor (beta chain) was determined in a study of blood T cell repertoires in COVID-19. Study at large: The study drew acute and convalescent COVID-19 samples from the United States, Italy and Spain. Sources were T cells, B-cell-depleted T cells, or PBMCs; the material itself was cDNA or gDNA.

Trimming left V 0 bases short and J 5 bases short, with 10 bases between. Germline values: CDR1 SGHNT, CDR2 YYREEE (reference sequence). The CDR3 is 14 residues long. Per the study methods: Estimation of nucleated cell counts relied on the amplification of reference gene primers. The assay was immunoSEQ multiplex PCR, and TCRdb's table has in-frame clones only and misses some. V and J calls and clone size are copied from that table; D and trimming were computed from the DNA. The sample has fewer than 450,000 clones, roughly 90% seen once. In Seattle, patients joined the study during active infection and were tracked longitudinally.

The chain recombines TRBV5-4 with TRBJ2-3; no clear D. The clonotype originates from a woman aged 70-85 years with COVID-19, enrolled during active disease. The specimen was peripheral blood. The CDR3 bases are TGTGCCAGCAGCTTGGCCTCAGAGGTAGATACGCAGTATTTT. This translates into CASSLASEVDTQYF.